This TCR beta chain was recorded in a study of cytomegalovirus exposure and HLA in healthy donors. The V segment lost 2 bases and the J segment 2 bases; nucleotides outside the gene matches: 5. The CDR3 runs 16 residues. The germline gives CDR1 ENHRY, CDR2 SYGVKD. This clone is a singleton in its sample. Its matching antigen is unknown. PCR used 60 Vbeta primers and 13 Jbeta primers. Generated by immunoSEQ multiplex PCR, the TCRdb table keeps only in-frame clones and is missing some. Among some 110,000 clones listed, 50% to 65% were seen once. Study-level findings and limits: Later analysis associated a missense DCLRE1C variant with TCR beta V- and J-gene trimming. Of the V segments, some could not be distinguished, including TRBV6-2 and TRBV6-3, and were excluded. Being productive about 87% or about 30% of the time was typical of most TCR beta V segments in an earlier analysis. Three chains linked to CMV were shown in vitro to be specific for CMV antigens.

The specimen was PBMCs. This clonotype was obtained from a woman aged 40 to 50 in good health and CMV-seropositive. V and J are TRBV10-3 and TRBJ1-5; 8 bases align to TRBD1. As DNA, the CDR3 is TGTGCCATCAGTGAGGATGACAGGGGCGGCAATCAGCCCCAGCATTTT. It specifies CAISEDDRGGNQPQHF.